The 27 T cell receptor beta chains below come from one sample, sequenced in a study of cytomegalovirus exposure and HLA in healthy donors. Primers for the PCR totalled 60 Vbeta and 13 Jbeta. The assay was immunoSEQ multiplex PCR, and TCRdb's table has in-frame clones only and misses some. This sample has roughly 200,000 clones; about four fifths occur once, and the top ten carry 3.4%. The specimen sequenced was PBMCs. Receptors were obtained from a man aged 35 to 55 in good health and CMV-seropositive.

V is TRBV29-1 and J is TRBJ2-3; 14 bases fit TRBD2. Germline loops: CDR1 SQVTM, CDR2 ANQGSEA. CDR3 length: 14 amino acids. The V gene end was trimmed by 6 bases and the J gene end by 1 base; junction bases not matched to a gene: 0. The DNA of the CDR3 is TGCAGCGTGGGACTAGCGGGGGGCACAGATACGCAGTATTTT. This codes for CSVGLAGGTDTQYF.

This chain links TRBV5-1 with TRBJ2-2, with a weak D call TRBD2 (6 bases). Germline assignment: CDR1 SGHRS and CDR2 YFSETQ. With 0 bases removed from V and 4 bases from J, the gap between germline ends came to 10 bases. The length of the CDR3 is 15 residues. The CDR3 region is CASSLEEGGTGELFF. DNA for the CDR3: TGCGCCAGCAGCTTGGAGGAGGGTGGCACCGGGGAGCTGTTTTTT.

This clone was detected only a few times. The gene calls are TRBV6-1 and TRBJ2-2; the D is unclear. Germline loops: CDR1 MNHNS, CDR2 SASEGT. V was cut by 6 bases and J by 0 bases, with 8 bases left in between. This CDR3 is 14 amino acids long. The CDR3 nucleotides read TGTGCCAGCAGGCCCAGGACGAACACCGGGGAGCTGTTTTTT. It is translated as CASRPRTNTGELFF.

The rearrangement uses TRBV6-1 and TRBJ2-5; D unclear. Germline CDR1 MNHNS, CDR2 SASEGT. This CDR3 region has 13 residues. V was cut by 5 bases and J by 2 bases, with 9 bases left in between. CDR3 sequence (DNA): TGTGCCAGCAGTTGGTCGCGACAAGAGACCCAGTACTTC. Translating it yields CASSWSRQETQYF.

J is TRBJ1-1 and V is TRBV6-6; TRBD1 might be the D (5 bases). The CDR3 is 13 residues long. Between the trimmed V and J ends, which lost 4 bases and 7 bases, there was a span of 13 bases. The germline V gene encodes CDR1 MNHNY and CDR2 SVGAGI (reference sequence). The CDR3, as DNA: TGTGCCAGCAGTTTTACGCAGGGTAATGAAGCTTTCTTT. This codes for CASSFTQGNEAFF.

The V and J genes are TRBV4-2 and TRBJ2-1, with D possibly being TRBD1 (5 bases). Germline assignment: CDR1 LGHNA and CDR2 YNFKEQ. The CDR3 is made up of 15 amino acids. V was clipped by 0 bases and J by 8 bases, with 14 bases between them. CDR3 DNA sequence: TGTGCCAGCAGCCAAGATTGGGCAGGGTGGGATGAGCAGTTCTTC. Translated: CASSQDWAGWDEQFF.

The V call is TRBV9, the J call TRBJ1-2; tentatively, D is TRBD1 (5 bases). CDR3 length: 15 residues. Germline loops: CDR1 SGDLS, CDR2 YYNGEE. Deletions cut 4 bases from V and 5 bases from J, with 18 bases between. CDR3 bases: TGTGCCAGCAGCCCCCAGCCAGGGATGGAGTATGGCTACACCTTC. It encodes CASSPQPGMEYGYTF.

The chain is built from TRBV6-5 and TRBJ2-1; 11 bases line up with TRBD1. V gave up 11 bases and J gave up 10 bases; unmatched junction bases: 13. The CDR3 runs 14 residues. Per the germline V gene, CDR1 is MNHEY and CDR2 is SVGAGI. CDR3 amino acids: CACMVDRGLGEQFF. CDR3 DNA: TGTGCCTGCATGGTGGACAGGGGGCTGGGGGAGCAGTTCTTC.

CDR3 loop: CASSLAIGETNSPLHF. In DNA form, the CDR3 reads TGCGCCAGCAGCTTGGCGATAGGAGAGACTAATTCACCCCTCCACTTT. The chain recombines TRBV5-1 with TRBJ1-6, with no clear D. The CDR3 extends over 16 amino acids. Germline V CDR1 and CDR2: SGHRS, YFSETQ. With 0 bases removed from V and 6 bases from J, the gap between germline ends came to 13 bases.

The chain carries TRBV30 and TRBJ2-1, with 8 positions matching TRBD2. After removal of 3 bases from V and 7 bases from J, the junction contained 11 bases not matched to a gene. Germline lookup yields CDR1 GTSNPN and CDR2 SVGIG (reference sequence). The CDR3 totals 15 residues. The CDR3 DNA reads TGTGCCTGGAGCCTTGGGGTAGCGGGAATAAATGAGCAGTTCTTC. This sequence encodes CAWSLGVAGINEQFF.

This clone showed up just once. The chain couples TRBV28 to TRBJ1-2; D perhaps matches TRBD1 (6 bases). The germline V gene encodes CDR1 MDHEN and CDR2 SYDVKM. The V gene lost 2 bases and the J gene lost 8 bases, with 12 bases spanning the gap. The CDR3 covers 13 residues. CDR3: CASSLGGARGYTF. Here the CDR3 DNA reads TGTGCCAGCAGTTTAGGGGGGGCGCGGGGCTACACCTTC.

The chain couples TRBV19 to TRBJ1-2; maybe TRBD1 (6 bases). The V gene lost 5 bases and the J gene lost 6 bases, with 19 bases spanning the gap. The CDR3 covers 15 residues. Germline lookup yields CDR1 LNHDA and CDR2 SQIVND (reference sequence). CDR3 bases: TGTGCCAGTAGTCCAGACGGGTTCAGGGGAGATGGCTACACCTTC. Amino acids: CASSPDGFRGDGYTF.

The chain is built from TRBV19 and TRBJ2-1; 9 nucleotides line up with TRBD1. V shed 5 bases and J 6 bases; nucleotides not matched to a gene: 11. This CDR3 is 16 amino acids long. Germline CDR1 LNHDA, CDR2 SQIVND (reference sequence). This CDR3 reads CASSGSRDRVFNEQFF. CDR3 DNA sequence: TGTGCCAGTAGTGGTTCTAGGGACAGGGTCTTCAATGAGCAGTTCTTC.

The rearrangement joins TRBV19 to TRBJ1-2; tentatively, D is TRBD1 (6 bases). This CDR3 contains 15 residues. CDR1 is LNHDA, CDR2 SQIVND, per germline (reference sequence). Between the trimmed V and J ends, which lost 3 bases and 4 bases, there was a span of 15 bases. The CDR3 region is CASSISPGQSYGYTF. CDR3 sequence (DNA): TGTGCCAGTAGTATTTCCCCCGGACAGAGCTATGGCTACACCTTC.

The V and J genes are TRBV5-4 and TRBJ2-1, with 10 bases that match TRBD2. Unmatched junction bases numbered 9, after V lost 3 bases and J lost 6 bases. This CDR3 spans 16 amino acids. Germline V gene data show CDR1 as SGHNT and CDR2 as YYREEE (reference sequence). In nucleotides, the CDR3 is TGTGCCAGCAGCTCTCAAGCGGGGGGGCCCTTCAATGAGCAGTTCTTC. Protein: CASSSQAGGPFNEQFF.

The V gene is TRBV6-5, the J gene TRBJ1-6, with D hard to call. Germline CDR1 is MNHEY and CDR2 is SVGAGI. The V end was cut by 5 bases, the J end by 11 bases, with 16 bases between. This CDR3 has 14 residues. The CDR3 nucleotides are TGTGCCAGCAGTGAACGTCTGAGGGAGGCACCCCTCCACTTT. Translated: CASSERLREAPLHF.

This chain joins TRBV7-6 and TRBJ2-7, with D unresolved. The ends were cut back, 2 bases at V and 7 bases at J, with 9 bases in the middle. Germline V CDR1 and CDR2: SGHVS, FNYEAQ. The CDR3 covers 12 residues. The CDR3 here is CASSLNDEEQYF. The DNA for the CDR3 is TGTGCCAGCAGCTTAAACGATGAGGAGCAGTACTTC. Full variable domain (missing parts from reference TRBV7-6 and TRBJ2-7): GAGVSQSPRYKVTKRGQDVALRCDPISGHVSLYWYRQALGQGPEFLTYFNYEAQQDKSGLPNDRFSAERPEGSISTLTIQRTEQRDSAMYRCASSLNDEEQYFGPGTRLTVT.

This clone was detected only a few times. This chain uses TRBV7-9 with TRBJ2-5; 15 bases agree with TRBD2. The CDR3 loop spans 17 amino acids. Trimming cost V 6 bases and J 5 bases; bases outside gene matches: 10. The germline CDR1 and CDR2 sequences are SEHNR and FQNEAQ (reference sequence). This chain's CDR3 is CASSHFGLAGGGETQYF. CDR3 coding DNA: TGTGCCAGCAGTCATTTCGGACTAGCGGGAGGGGGTGAGACCCAGTACTTC.

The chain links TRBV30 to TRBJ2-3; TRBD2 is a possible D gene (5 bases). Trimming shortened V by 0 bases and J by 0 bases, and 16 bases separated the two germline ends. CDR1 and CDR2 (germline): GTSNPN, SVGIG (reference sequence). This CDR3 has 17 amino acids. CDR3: CAWSVSRTGTSTDTQYF. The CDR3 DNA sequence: TGTGCCTGGAGTGTCTCCCGGACTGGAACTAGCACAGATACGCAGTATTTT.

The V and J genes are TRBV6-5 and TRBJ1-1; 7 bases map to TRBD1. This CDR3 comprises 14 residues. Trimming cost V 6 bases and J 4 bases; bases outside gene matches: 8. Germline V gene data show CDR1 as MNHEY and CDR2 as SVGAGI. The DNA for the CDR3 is TGTGCCAGCAGCCCGGACAGGCGGGGCACTGAAGCTTTCTTT. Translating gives CASSPDRRGTEAFF.

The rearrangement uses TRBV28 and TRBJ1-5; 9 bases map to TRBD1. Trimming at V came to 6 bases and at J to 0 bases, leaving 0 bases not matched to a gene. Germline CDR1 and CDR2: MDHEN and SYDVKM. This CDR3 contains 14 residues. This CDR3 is CASRTGGSNQPQHF. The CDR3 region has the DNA TGTGCCAGCAGGACAGGGGGTAGCAATCAGCCCCAGCATTTT.

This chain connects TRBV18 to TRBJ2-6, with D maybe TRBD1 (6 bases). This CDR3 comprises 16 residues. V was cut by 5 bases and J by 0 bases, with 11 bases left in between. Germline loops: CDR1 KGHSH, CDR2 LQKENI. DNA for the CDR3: TGTGCCAGCTCATCTACAGGGAGCTCTGGGGCCAACGTCCTGACTTTC. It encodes CASSSTGSSGANVLTF.

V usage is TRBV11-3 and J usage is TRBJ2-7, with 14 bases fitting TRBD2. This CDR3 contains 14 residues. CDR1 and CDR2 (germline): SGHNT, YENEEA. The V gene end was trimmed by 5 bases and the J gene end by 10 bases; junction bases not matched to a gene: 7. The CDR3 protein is CASSPGTSGSIQYF. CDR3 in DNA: TGTGCCAGCAGCCCTGGGACTAGCGGGAGTATTCAGTACTTC.

CDR3 sequence (DNA): TGCGCCAGCAGCCACCTGGAGGATGGCACAGATACGCAGTATTTT. It encodes CASSHLEDGTDTQYF. V usage is TRBV4-1 and J usage is TRBJ2-3; maybe TRBD2 (5 bases). The CDR3 consists of 15 residues. Germline assignment: CDR1 MGHRA and CDR2 YSYEKL. With 3 bases removed from V and 1 base from J, the gap between germline ends came to 11 bases.

CDR3 coding DNA: TGTGCCAGCAGCGGCGACAGTGGAGAGACCCAGTACTTC. Translation: CASSGDSGETQYF. The chain joins TRBV4-2 to TRBJ2-5, with D maybe TRBD1 (5 bases). The germline gives CDR1 LGHNA, CDR2 YNFKEQ. V was pared by 5 bases and J by 4 bases, with 11 bases between. The CDR3 contains 13 residues.

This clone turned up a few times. As DNA, the CDR3 is TGTGCCAGCAGCAAACGGGGGGAAGTGGGCTACGAGCAGTACTTC. Its translation: CASSKRGEVGYEQYF. The gene calls are TRBV9 and TRBJ2-7, with 7 bases matching TRBD2. Germline V gene sequence: CDR1 SGDLS, CDR2 YYNGEE. The ends lost 4 bases at V and 3 bases at J; junction bases unmatched: 10. This CDR3 has 15 residues.

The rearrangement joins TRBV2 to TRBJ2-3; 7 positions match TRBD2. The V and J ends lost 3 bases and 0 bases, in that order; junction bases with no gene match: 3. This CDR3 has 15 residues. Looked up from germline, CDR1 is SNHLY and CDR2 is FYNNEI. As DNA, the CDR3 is TGTGCCAGCAGTGACGGGGGGAGTAGCACAGATACGCAGTATTTT. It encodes CASSDGGSSTDTQYF.